Included here is one TCR beta chain sequence, with context. This receptor's antigen is unknown. No base-level quality is on record; no much larger clone is a single base apart. Genomic DNA was extracted from sorted cells for sequencing of the TCRbeta CDR3 region. TCRbeta CDR3 regions were sequenced using the immunoSEQ Assay. The source is immuneACCESS, and TCRdb retained only in-frame sequences with V and J called. Part of the clones is not carried over; for the studies checked, unresolved V genes explain less than half of this, and the remainder is unexplained. This sample lists some 74,000 clones; around 93% were detected once. The ten top clones hold more than 0.85% of the sample. This specimen belongs to a study of OX40 agonist ivuxolimab in advanced cancers. In terms of the full investigation: The costimulatory receptor OX40 (CD134) was targeted by ivuxolimab, a fully human IgG2 agonistic monoclonal antibody. The point of sequencing TCRbeta in the periphery was to test whether ivuxolimab changed TCR sequence diversity and drove clonal T-cell expansion. In the dose-escalation cohort, 82.7% of patients were male, and the mean age was approximately 55 years, with a range of roughly 23 to 85. Intravenous ivuxolimab was administered to patients every 2 weeks at six dose levels: 0.01, 0.1, 0.3, 1.5, 3 and 10 mg/kg. Among the approximately 54 dose-escalation patients, around 20 had hepatocellular carcinoma, 15 or so melanoma, 9 renal cell carcinoma and 9 head and neck cancer. Patients were allowed to have had prior anti-PD-1, anti-PD-L1 or anti-CTLA-4 therapy, and 40% to 45% of the dose-escalation patients had previously received checkpoint inhibitors. The monotherapy dose-escalation portion (N of about 50 patients) of the phase I ivuxolimab trial is reported in the paper. Partial responses occurred in three dose-escalation patients: two with cutaneous melanoma and one with hepatocellular carcinoma. Here is what the overall study found, with its caveats: The antigen specificity of the peripheral T cells that underwent clonal expansion was not determined. At doses from 0.1 to 3.0 mg/kg, clonal expansion was seen in both CD4+ and CD8+ blood T cells between baseline and week 6. Low levels of normalized T-cell clonal expansion were also seen in some patients who did not respond. In partial responders in the 0.1-3.0 mg/kg groups, normalized peripheral clonal expansion was found to be among the lowest, especially among CD8+ T cells. After ivuxolimab, more expanded clones were found on average in CD8+ T cells than in CD4+ T cells.

Patients with a history of autoimmune disease or receiving systemic immunosuppression were excluded from the trial. In every dose cohort, peripheral blood was drawn for TCR sequencing at baseline, cycle 4 day 1, and cycle 7 day 1. Samples came from an open-label, multicenter, first-in-human phase I dose-escalation trial of ivuxolimab. Adults with locally advanced or metastatic melanoma, renal cell, hepatocellular, or head and neck squamous cell carcinoma were enrolled in the trial. Before TCR sequencing, CD4+ T cells and CD8+ T cells were sorted from peripheral blood as separate populations. CDR1 and CDR2 are drawn from the germline V gene: MNHNS, SASEGT. From V the trimming removes 10 bases and from J it removes 1 base, while the gene matches leave 5 bases of the junction unaccounted for. Measured from the cysteine to the phenylalanine, the CDR3 is 13 residues long. CDR3 DNA only is kept here, 39 bases in frame from base 1.

The sequences come from CD4+ or CD8+ T cells sorted from blood, collected in a trial of the OX40 agonist ivuxolimab. This sequence was found in an adult with an advanced solid tumor such as melanoma, head and neck, liver or kidney cancer. This chain joins TRBV6-1 to TRBJ1-1, with TRBD1 identical over 8 junction bases. The CDR3 loop reads CATRQGSNTEAFF. The base sequence is TGTGCCACCAGACAGGGGTCGAACACTGAAGCTTTCTTT.